These T cell receptor beta chains were read from a single sample in a study of cytomegalovirus exposure and HLA in healthy donors. Clones were read by immunoSEQ multiplex PCR, and TCRdb kept only the in-frame ones, dropping some. This table has 100,000 to 150,000 clones, 75% to 85% appearing once. The sample taken for sequencing was PBMCs. Receptors originate from a woman aged 45 to 65 in good health and CMV-seropositive. Each CDR3 is given with its conserved first and last residue. The order of the fields is clone size, V gene, J gene, D gene, CDR3 protein, CDR3 DNA. D genes are given only for firm matches. Expanded clones get a size class; other rows say once, few or many, or leave the size out.

NA	TRBV6-1	TRBJ1-4	NA	CASSDAGRGEKLFF	TGTGCCAGCAGTGATGCCGGGAGAGGCGAAAAACTGTTTTTT
NA	TRBV23-1	TRBJ1-5	NA	CASSQSKQRYSNQPQHF	TGCGCCAGCAGTCAATCGAAACAGAGATATAGCAATCAGCCCCAGCATTTT
few	TRBV6-4	TRBJ1-1	NA	CASSITVNTEAFF	TGTGCCAGCAGTATAACAGTGAACACTGAAGCTTTCTTT
NA	TRBV7-9	TRBJ1-2	TRBD1	CASSPLGTGNGYTF	TGTGCCAGCAGCCCGCTCGGGACAGGGAATGGCTACACCTTC
NA	TRBV9	TRBJ1-1	NA	CASSRSGTEAFF	TGTGCCAGCAGCCGTTCGGGCACTGAAGCTTTCTTT
once	TRBV7-3	TRBJ1-2	NA	CASSLTARGDYGYTF	TGTGCCAGCAGCTTAACGGCCAGGGGAGACTATGGCTACACCTTC
NA	TRBV10-1	TRBJ2-7	TRBD2	CASRGRRTSGGYYEQYF	TGCGCCAGCCGAGGGAGAAGGACTAGCGGGGGATACTACGAGCAGTACTTC
NA	TRBV9	TRBJ2-5	TRBD2	CASSVELARETQYF	TGTGCCAGCAGCGTCGAACTAGCGCGGGAGACCCAGTACTTC
NA	TRBV19	TRBJ2-1	NA	CASSNWSTRGQFF	TGTGCCAGTTCCAATTGGTCGACCAGGGGGCAGTTCTTC
NA	TRBV11-2	TRBJ2-3	TRBD2	CASSSWTSGGTDTQYF	TGTGCCAGCAGCTCCTGGACTAGCGGGGGGACAGATACGCAGTATTTT
few	TRBV7-3	TRBJ2-7	NA	CASSPRGGSRSYEQYF	TGTGCCAGCAGCCCCCGGGGAGGCAGCCGCTCCTACGAGCAGTACTTC
once	TRBV5-1	TRBJ1-4	TRBD1	CASSSQGQGFNEKLFF	TGCGCCAGCAGCTCGCAAGGACAGGGCTTTAATGAAAAACTGTTTTTT
NA	TRBV4-1	TRBJ1-6	TRBD1	CASSPRGIRPGSYNSPLHF	TGCGCCAGCAGCCCCAGGGGGATCCGTCCCGGCTCCTATAATTCACCCCTCCACTTT
NA	TRBV2	TRBJ2-2	TRBD1	CASTQDRAAGELFF	TGTGCCAGCACCCAAGACAGGGCGGCCGGGGAGCTGTTTTTT
NA	TRBV5-1	TRBJ1-3	NA	CASSDPGASGNTIYF	TGCGCCAGCAGCGATCCGGGAGCCTCTGGAAACACCATATATTTT
NA	TRBV18	TRBJ2-7	NA	CASSPSQGIYEQYF	TGTGCCAGCTCACCTTCCCAGGGCATTTACGAGCAGTACTTC
NA	TRBV30	TRBJ2-7	NA	CAWGVRGGGYEQYF	TGTGCCTGGGGGGTGCGCGGCGGAGGCTACGAGCAGTACTTC
NA	TRBV25-1	TRBJ1-1	TRBD1	CASSEPGDRGTEAFF	TGTGCCAGCAGTGAACCCGGGGACAGGGGAACTGAAGCTTTCTTT
NA	TRBV9	TRBJ1-1	NA	CASSGDPTGSVGAFF	TGTGCCAGCAGCGGAGACCCTACAGGTTCCGTGGGCGCTTTCTTT
NA	TRBV7-2	TRBJ2-7	TRBD1	CASSFRTGYSYEQYF	TGTGCCAGCAGCTTTAGGACAGGGTACTCCTACGAGCAGTACTTC
NA	TRBV18	TRBJ2-2	TRBD2	CASSPSLVAGLGTGELFF	TGTGCCAGCTCACCCTCTTTGGTAGCGGGCCTCGGCACCGGGGAGCTGTTTTTT
NA	TRBV4-2	TRBJ2-5	NA	CASSQEREGAQYF	TGTGCCAGCAGCCAAGAGAGGGAGGGGGCCCAGTACTTC
NA	TRBV19	TRBJ2-2	NA	CASRRTTHNGELFF	TGTGCCAGTAGACGGACTACCCACAACGGGGAGCTGTTTTTT
NA	TRBV11-2	TRBJ2-7	TRBD1	CASSSRQGEQYF	TGTGCCAGCAGCTCCCGACAGGGCGAGCAGTACTTC
NA	TRBV7-2	TRBJ2-7	TRBD2	CASSLFTSGYVTYEQYF	TGTGCCAGCAGCTTATTCACTAGCGGGTACGTTACCTACGAGCAGTACTTC
NA	TRBV23-1	TRBJ1-2	NA	CASSPTRDSDYGYTF	TGCGCCAGCAGCCCCACCAGGGATTCGGACTATGGCTACACCTTC
NA	TRBV28	TRBJ2-3	NA	CASRKQGPDTQYF	TGTGCCAGCAGAAAGCAGGGCCCAGATACGCAGTATTTT
few	TRBV30	TRBJ1-4	NA	CAWSIRTNEKLFF	TGTGCCTGGAGCATCAGAACTAATGAAAAACTGTTTTTT
NA	TRBV7-2	TRBJ2-5	NA	CASSLVGQGIETQYF	TGTGCCAGCAGCTTAGTAGGTCAGGGCATAGAGACCCAGTACTTC
NA	TRBV5-1	TRBJ2-4	TRBD2	CASSIGTSGRFAKNIQYF	TGCGCCAGCAGCATCGGGACTAGCGGGAGGTTCGCCAAAAACATTCAGTACTTC
NA	TRBV5-8	TRBJ2-7	TRBD2	CASSRTSGTGYEQYF	TGTGCCAGCAGCCGAACTAGCGGGACAGGTTACGAGCAGTACTTC
NA	TRBV9	TRBJ2-1	TRBD2	CASSGSGNNEQFF	TGTGCCAGCAGCGGTAGCGGGAACAATGAGCAGTTCTTC
NA	TRBV28	TRBJ1-5	NA	CASGQADQPQHF	TGTGCCAGCGGGCAGGCCGATCAGCCCCAGCATTTT
NA	TRBV19	TRBJ1-4	NA	CASSSTRGEKLFF	TGTGCCAGTAGTAGTACCAGGGGTGAAAAACTGTTTTTT
NA	TRBV29-1	TRBJ1-2	NA	CSVLGGEWKGRAYGYTF	TGCAGCGTGTTGGGGGGGGAATGGAAAGGGAGGGCTTATGGCTACACCTTC
once	TRBV7-3	TRBJ1-2	TRBD1	CASSQGTGKDGYTF	TGTGCCAGCAGCCAGGGGACAGGAAAAGATGGCTACACCTTC
NA	TRBV2	TRBJ1-1	NA	CASSGDSMNTEAFF	TGTGCCAGCAGTGGTGACAGCATGAACACTGAAGCTTTCTTT